The source of this T cell receptor (beta chain) is a study of blood T cell repertoires in COVID-19. Study in general: COVID-19 samples, acute and convalescent, were from the United States, Italy and Spain. In each case, the material was cDNA or gDNA derived from T cells, B-cell-depleted T cells, or PBMCs.

V lost 2 bases to trimming and J lost 5 bases, with 6 bases between them. The length of the CDR3 is 12 residues. It was during active infection that Seattle patients were enrolled and then longitudinally followed. Under the authors' procedure: Amplification with reference gene primers provided the estimates of nucleated cell counts. Profiling relied on immunoSEQ multiplex PCR, and the TCRdb table lists in-frame clones only, not all of them. That table is the source of V, J and clone size, and D and trimming were worked out from the DNA. The data hold about 350,000 clones, with roughly 90% observed a single time.

This TCR was sampled from a woman aged 55-70 years with COVID-19, enrolled during active disease. Sequencing was performed on peripheral blood. This chain connects TRBV12-3 or TRBV12-4 to TRBJ2-5; no definite D call. The CDR3 DNA follows: TGTGCCAGCAGTTTATCTCGGGAGACCCAGTACTTC. Its translation is CASSLSRETQYF.